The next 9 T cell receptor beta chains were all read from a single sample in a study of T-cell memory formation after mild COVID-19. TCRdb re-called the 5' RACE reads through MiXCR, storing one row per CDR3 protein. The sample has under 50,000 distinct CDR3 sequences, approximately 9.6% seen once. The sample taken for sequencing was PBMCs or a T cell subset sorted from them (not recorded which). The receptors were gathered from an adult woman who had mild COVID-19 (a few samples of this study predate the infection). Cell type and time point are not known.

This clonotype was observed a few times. The CDR3 sequence is CASSQSGQSRGYGYTF. The DNA of the CDR3 is TGTGCCAGCAGCCAATCCGGACAATCTCGCGGCTATGGCTACACCTTC. J is TRBJ1-2 and V is TRBV4-2, with TRBD1 as a possible D gene (5 bases). The CDR3 extends over 16 amino acids. The germline gives CDR1 LGHNA, CDR2 YNFKEQ. Trimming stripped 2 bases from V and 4 bases from J, with 17 bases between.

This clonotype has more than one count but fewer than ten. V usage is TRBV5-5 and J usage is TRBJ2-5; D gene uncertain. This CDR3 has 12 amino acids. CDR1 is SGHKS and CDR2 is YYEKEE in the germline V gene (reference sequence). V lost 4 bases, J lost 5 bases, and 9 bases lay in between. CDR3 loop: CASSHYGETQYF. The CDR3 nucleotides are TGTGCCAGCAGCCATTACGGGGAGACCCAGTACTTC.

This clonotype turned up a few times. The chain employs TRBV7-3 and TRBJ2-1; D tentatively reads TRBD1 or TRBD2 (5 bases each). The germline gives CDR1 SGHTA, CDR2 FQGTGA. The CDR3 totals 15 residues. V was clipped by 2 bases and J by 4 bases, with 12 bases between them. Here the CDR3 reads CASSLYKGTYNEQFF. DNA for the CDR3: TGTGCCAGCAGCTTATATAAAGGGACGTACAATGAGCAGTTCTTC.

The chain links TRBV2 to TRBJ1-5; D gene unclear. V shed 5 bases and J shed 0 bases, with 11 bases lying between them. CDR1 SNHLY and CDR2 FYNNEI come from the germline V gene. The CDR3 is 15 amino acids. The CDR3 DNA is TGTGCCAGCAGTCTACAGAGAACTAGCAATCAGCCCCAGCATTTT. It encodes CASSLQRTSNQPQHF.

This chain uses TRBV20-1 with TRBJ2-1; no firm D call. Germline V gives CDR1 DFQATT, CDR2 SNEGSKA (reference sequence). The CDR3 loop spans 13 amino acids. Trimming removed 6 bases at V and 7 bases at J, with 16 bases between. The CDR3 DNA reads TGCAGTGCCCGACTCGCCTTGAGGAATGAGCAGTTCTTC. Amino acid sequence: CSARLALRNEQFF.

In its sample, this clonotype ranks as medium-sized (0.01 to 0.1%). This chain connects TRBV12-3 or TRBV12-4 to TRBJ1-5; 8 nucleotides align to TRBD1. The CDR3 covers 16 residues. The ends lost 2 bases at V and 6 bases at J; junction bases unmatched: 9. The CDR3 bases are TGTGCCAGCAGTTTAACGACAGGGGTGGGGTTTCAGCCCCAGCATTTT. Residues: CASSLTTGVGFQPQHF.

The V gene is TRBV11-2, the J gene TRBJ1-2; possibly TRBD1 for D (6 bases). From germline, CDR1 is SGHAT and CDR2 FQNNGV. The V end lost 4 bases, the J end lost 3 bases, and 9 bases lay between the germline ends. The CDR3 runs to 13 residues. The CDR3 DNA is TGTGCCAGCAGCTCACAGGGTGACTATGGCTACACCTTC. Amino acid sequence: CASSSQGDYGYTF.

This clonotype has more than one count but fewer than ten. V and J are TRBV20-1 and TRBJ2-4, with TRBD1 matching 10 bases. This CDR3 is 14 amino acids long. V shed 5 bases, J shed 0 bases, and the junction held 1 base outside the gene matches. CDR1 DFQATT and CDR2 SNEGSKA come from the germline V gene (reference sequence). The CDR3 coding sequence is TGCAGTGCTGGACAGGGGGTAGCCAAAAACATTCAGTACTTC. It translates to CSAGQGVAKNIQYF.

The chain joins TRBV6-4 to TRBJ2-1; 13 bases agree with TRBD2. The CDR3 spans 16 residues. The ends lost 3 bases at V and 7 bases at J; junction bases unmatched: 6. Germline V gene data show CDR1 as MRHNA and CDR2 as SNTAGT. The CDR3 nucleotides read TGTGCCAGCAGTGAGCAACTAGCGGGAGGGCCTAATGAGCAGTTCTTC. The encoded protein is CASSEQLAGGPNEQFF.